The rows below give T cell receptor beta chains drawn from one sample of a study of T cell responses to AZD1222 COVID-19 vaccine. Measured with immunoSEQ multiplex PCR; TCRdb has only the in-frame clones, and not every one. The table has around 150,000 clones, almost 85% seen once. The sequences come from peripheral blood, collected 28 days after the second dose of the MenACWY control vaccine. Every receptor here comes from an adult who received the MenACWY meningococcal vaccine as a control. CDR3s include the opening cysteine and the closing phenylalanine or tryptophan. A D gene is named only where the DNA matches it firmly. The size of a clone is reported for some rows only, either as once, few or many, or as a class for expanded clones.

d_gene | abundance | j_gene | v_gene | CDR3aa | CDR3nt
NA | NA | TRBJ2-7 | TRBV14 | CASSPGVWGSYYEQYF | TGTGCCAGCAGCCCCGGCGTGTGGGGGTCTTACTACGAGCAGTACTTC
NA | NA | TRBJ2-1 | TRBV10-3 | CAISEAQDVQQFF | TGTGCCATCAGTGAGGCCCAGGACGTCCAGCAGTTCTTC
NA | NA | TRBJ1-1 | TRBV7-9 | CASSPPRGLSTEAFF | TGTGCCAGCAGCCCCCCCCGGGGACTGAGCACTGAAGCTTTCTTT
NA | NA | TRBJ1-2 | TRBV20-1 | CSASRLSDYGYTF | TGCAGTGCTAGTCGCCTCTCAGACTATGGCTACACCTTC
NA | NA | TRBJ2-2 | TRBV19 | CASIGLTGELFF | TGTGCCAGTATTGGTCTCACCGGGGAGCTGTTTTTT
TRBD1 | NA | TRBJ2-2 | TRBV7-6 | CASSLGTTGAGGELFF | TGTGCCAGCAGCTTAGGCACGACAGGGGCGGGCGGGGAGCTGTTTTTT
NA | NA | TRBJ2-7 | TRBV19 | CASGAGTHEQYF | TGTGCCAGTGGGGCAGGGACACACGAGCAGTACTTC
TRBD2 | NA | TRBJ2-5 | TRBV3-1/TRBV3-2 | CASSQATGTSGETQYF | TGTGCCAGCAGCCAAGCCACCGGGACTAGCGGAGAGACCCAGTACTTC
NA | NA | TRBJ1-2 | TRBV5-1 | CASSSRDITYGYTF | TGCGCCAGCAGCTCCCGTGACATCACCTATGGCTACACCTTC
NA | NA | TRBJ2-5 | TRBV7-8 | CASSRGAGETQYF | TGTGCCAGCAGCAGGGGCGCAGGGGAGACCCAGTACTTC
TRBD1 | NA | TRBJ2-5 | TRBV19 | CASSSPGGRETQYF | TGTGCCAGTAGTAGTCCAGGGGGCCGGGAGACCCAGTACTTC
TRBD1 | NA | TRBJ1-3 | TRBV11-3 | CASSPGQGAVGNTIYF | TGTGCCAGCAGCCCCGGACAGGGGGCCGTCGGAAACACCATATATTTT
TRBD1 | NA | TRBJ2-5 | TRBV28 | CASTDLQGDQETQYF | TGTGCCAGCACCGATTTACAGGGGGACCAAGAGACCCAGTACTTC
NA | NA | TRBJ2-1 | TRBV21-1 | CASSESRRQWHNEQFF | TGTGCCAGCAGCGAAAGTCGCAGGCAGTGGCACAATGAGCAGTTCTTC
NA | NA | TRBJ1-1 | TRBV5-1 | CASSLEEGQNTEAFF | TGCGCCAGCAGCTTGGAGGAGGGGCAGAACACTGAAGCTTTCTTT
TRBD2 | NA | TRBJ2-2 | TRBV7-2 | CASSRFSRGRALRTGELFF | TGTGCCAGCAGCAGATTCTCCCGCGGGAGGGCCCTCAGGACCGGGGAGCTGTTTTTT
NA | NA | TRBJ1-2 | TRBV19 | CASSSTGTPSSFNYGYTF | TGTGCCAGTAGTTCAACCGGGACACCGTCTTCGTTTAACTATGGCTACACCTTC
NA | NA | TRBJ2-2 | TRBV5-1 | CASSLAALGNTGELFF | TGCGCCAGCAGCTTGGCGGCTTTGGGGAACACCGGGGAGCTGTTTTTT
NA | NA | TRBJ1-1 | TRBV9 | CASSVAQTSNTEAFF | TGTGCCAGCAGCGTGGCACAGACCTCGAACACTGAAGCTTTCTTT
NA | NA | TRBJ2-2 | TRBV18 | CASSPRDIRTRELFF | TGTGCCAGCTCACCTCGGGACATACGTACCCGGGAGCTGTTTTTT
TRBD2 | few | TRBJ2-2 | TRBV10-1 | CASSESTSGGVSTGELFF | TGCGCCAGCAGTGAGTCCACTAGCGGGGGGGTGAGCACCGGGGAGCTGTTTTTT
NA | NA | TRBJ2-7 | TRBV6-2/TRBV6-3 | CASSYRNHLASSYEQYF | TGTGCCAGCAGTTACCGTAACCACCTCGCCAGCTCCTACGAGCAGTACTTC
TRBD2 | NA | TRBJ2-7 | TRBV7-2 | CASRGTTSGIYEQYF | TGTGCCAGCAGGGGGACGACTAGCGGGATCTACGAGCAGTACTTC
TRBD1 | NA | TRBJ1-4 | TRBV5-1 | CASSPTGVKEKLFF | TGCGCCAGCAGCCCTACAGGGGTTAAGGAAAAACTGTTTTTT
TRBD2 | NA | TRBJ2-5 | TRBV28 | CASSQGLPPEPQYF | TGTGCCAGCAGTCAGGGACTACCCCCAGAGCCCCAGTACTTC
NA | NA | TRBJ2-3 | TRBV12-3/TRBV12-4 | CASSWRHTQYF | TGTGCCAGCAGTTGGAGGCATACGCAGTATTTT
NA | NA | TRBJ2-1 | TRBV30 | CAWGWGSGLYNEQFF | TGTGCCTGGGGGTGGGGTAGCGGCTTGTACAATGAGCAGTTCTTC
TRBD2 | few | TRBJ2-4 | TRBV6-5 | CASSYSVGGNIQYF | TGTGCCAGCAGTTACTCAGTGGGGGGGAACATTCAGTACTTC
TRBD2 | NA | TRBJ2-5 | TRBV11-2 | CASSFSGRAGETQYF | TGTGCCAGCAGCTTTAGCGGGAGGGCCGGAGAGACCCAGTACTTC
NA | few | TRBJ2-1 | TRBV4-3 | CASSQEIGLRQFF | TGCGCCAGCAGCCAAGAAATCGGCCTTCGGCAGTTCTTC
NA | NA | TRBJ1-2 | TRBV19 | CASTSGAGGDYGYTF | TGTGCCAGTACCTCAGGGGCCGGGGGGGACTATGGCTACACCTTC
TRBD1 | NA | TRBJ1-1 | TRBV5-6 | CASSALGRDRPQGTEAFF | TGTGCCAGCAGCGCCTTAGGGCGGGACAGGCCTCAAGGGACTGAAGCTTTCTTT
TRBD1 | NA | TRBJ2-5 | TRBV27 | CASSSDRARETQYF | TGTGCCAGCAGTTCGGACAGGGCCCGAGAGACCCAGTACTTC
NA | NA | TRBJ2-1 | TRBV19 | CASTHRSSYNEQFF | TGTGCCAGTACCCATAGAAGCTCCTACAATGAGCAGTTCTTC
TRBD1 | NA | TRBJ1-2 | TRBV12-3/TRBV12-4 | CASSRDRGPRYTF | TGTGCCAGCAGTCGGGACAGGGGGCCCCGCTACACCTTC
NA | NA | TRBJ1-3 | TRBV6-5 | CASRQGDSGNTIYF | TGTGCCAGCAGGCAGGGTGACTCTGGAAACACCATATATTTT
NA | NA | TRBJ1-6 | TRBV9 | CASSLRTIRGSPLHF | TGTGCCAGCAGCCTACGGACGATTCGAGGATCACCCCTCCACTTT
NA | few | TRBJ1-5 | TRBV28 | CASSTINNQPQHF | TGTGCCAGCAGTACCATTAACAATCAGCCCCAGCATTTT
NA | NA | TRBJ2-7 | TRBV5-1 | CASSLWAPGLEQYF | TGCGCCAGCTCTCTCTGGGCCCCGGGATTAGAGCAGTACTTC
NA | NA | TRBJ2-3 | TRBV18 | CASSPPKGLGTDTQYF | TGTGCCAGCTCACCACCTAAGGGGCTTGGCACAGATACGCAGTATTTT
NA | NA | TRBJ2-2 | TRBV10-3 | CAIRRPNAGELFF | TGTGCCATCAGGAGGCCAAATGCCGGGGAGCTGTTTTTT
NA | NA | TRBJ1-1 | TRBV11-3 | CASSLGEIEAFF | TGTGCCAGCAGCTTAGGGGAGATAGAAGCTTTCTTT
NA | NA | TRBJ2-5 | TRBV21-1 | CASSKVVAGQETQYF | TGTGCCAGCAGCAAAGTGGTGGCGGGACAAGAGACCCAGTACTTC
NA | NA | TRBJ1-3 | TRBV6-6 | CASSEGPGGSGNTIYF | TGTGCCAGCTCAGAGGGACCCGGGGGTTCTGGAAACACCATATATTTT
NA | NA | TRBJ2-1 | TRBV9 | CASSEGTYNEQFF | TGTGCCAGCAGCGAGGGAACCTACAATGAGCAGTTCTTC
TRBD1 | NA | TRBJ2-7 | TRBV4-2 | CASSQGVQDRRPEQYF | TGTGCCAGCAGCCAAGGGGTTCAGGACAGGCGGCCGGAGCAGTACTTC
NA | NA | TRBJ2-2 | TRBV3-1/TRBV3-2 | CASSQARTVTGELFF | TGTGCCAGCAGCCAAGCTCGGACGGTCACCGGGGAGCTGTTTTTT
NA | once | TRBJ1-1 | TRBV3-1/TRBV3-2 | CASSPYAGSVNTEAFF | TGTGCCAGCAGCCCCTATGCGGGCTCGGTGAACACTGAAGCTTTCTTT
TRBD1 | once | TRBJ1-3 | TRBV5-1 | CASSLGTGSNTIYF | TGCGCCAGCAGCTTGGGGACAGGATCGAACACCATATATTTT
TRBD1 | NA | TRBJ1-4 | TRBV16 | CASSLGTANEKLFF | TGTGCCAGCAGCCTCGGGACAGCTAATGAAAAACTGTTTTTT
NA | few | TRBJ1-1 | TRBV12-3/TRBV12-4 | CASLLNTEAFF | TGTGCCAGCCTCCTGAACACTGAAGCTTTCTTT
TRBD1 | NA | TRBJ1-5 | TRBV28 | CASSPGTGKQREHF | TGTGCCAGCAGCCCCGGGACAGGTAAACAGCGGGAGCATTTT
NA | NA | TRBJ1-1 | TRBV13 | CATAGGTFGGTEAFF | TGTGCCACCGCGGGTGGGACCTTCGGGGGAACTGAAGCTTTCTTT
TRBD2 | few | TRBJ2-1 | TRBV6-4 | CASSETSEYNEQFF | TGTGCCAGCAGTGAGACTAGCGAGTACAATGAGCAGTTCTTC